This T cell receptor (beta chain) appears in the sequencing data of a study of T cell changes during pregnancy in multiple sclerosis. Using immunoSEQ multiplex PCR, the repertoire was profiled, and TCRdb retains in-frame clones only, with some absent. The table has tens of thousands of clones, about 88% seen once. This receptor was taken from a female donor with multiple sclerosis, enrolled in a pregnancy study. This sample comprised CD4+ T cells from peripheral blood mononuclear cells, obtained in the first trimester of pregnancy.

In DNA, the CDR3 is TGCGCCAGCAGTTCTAGTTGGCTTACCAATGGTCGGCAGTTCTTC. As protein: CASSSSWLTNGRQFF. This rearrangement joins TRBV10-1 to TRBJ2-1; D remains ambiguous. Germline values: CDR1 WNHNN, CDR2 SYGVQD (reference sequence). Trimming took off 5 bases at V and 12 bases at J, with 23 bases between the two ends. This CDR3 comprises 15 residues.